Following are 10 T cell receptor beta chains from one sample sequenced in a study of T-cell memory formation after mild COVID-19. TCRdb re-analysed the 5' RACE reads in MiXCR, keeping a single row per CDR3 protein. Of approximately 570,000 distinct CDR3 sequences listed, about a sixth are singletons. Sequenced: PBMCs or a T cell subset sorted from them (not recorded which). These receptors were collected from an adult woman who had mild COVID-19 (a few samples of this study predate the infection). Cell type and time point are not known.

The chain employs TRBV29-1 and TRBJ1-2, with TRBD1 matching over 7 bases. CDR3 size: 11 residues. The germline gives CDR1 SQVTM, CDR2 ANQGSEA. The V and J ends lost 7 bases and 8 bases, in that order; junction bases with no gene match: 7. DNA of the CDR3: TGCAGCGGAGGGGACAGCCGGGGCTACACCTTC. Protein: CSGGDSRGYTF.

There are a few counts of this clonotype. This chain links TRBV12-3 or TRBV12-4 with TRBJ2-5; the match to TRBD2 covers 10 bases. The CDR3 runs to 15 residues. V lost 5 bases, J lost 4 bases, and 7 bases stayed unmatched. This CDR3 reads CASSLSGGPGETQYF. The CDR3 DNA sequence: TGTGCCAGCAGTCTTAGCGGGGGGCCGGGAGAGACCCAGTACTTC.

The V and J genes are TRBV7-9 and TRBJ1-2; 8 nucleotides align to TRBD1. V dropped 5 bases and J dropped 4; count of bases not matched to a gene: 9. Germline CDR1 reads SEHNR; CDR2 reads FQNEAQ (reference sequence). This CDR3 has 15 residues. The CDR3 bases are TGTGCCAGCAGCCCCTCGACAGGGGACGGCTATGGCTACACCTTC. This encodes CASSPSTGDGYGYTF.

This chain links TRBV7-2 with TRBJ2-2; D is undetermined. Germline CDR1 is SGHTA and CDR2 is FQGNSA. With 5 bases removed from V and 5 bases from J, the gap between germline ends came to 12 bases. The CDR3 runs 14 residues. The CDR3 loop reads CASSLLSRTGELFF. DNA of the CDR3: TGTGCCAGCAGCCTTCTTAGCCGGACCGGGGAGCTGTTTTTT.

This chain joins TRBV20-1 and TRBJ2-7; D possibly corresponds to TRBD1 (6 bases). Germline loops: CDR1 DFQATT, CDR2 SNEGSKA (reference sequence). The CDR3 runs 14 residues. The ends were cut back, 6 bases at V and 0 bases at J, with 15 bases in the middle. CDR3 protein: CSAWTVSGSYEQYF. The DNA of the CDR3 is TGCAGTGCCTGGACAGTCTCTGGCTCCTACGAGCAGTACTTC.

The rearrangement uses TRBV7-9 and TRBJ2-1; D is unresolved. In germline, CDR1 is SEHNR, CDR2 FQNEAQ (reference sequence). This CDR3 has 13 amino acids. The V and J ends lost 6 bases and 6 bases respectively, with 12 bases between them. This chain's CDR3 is CASRSPWFNEQFF. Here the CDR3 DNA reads TGTGCCAGCAGATCCCCCTGGTTCAATGAGCAGTTCTTC.

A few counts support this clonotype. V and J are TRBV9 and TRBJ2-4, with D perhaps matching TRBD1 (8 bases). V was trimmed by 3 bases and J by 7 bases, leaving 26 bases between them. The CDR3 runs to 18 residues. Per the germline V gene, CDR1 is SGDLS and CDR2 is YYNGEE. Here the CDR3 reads CASSAPRTGRDYRNIQYF. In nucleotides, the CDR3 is TGTGCCAGCAGCGCCCCCCGGACAGGGAGGGATTATAGGAACATTCAGTACTTC.

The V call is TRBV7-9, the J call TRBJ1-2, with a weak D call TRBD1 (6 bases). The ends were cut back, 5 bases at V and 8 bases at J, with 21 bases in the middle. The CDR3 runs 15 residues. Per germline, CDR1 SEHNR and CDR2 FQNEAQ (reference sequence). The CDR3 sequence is CASSELTGPREGYTF. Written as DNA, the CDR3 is TGTGCCAGCAGCGAACTGACAGGCCCCAGGGAAGGCTACACCTTC.

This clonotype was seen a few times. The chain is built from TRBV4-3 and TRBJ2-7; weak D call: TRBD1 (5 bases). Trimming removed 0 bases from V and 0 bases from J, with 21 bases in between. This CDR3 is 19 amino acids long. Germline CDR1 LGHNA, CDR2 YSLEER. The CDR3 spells CASSQDGFGGAVSSYEQYF. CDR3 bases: TGCGCCAGCAGCCAAGATGGATTCGGTGGGGCGGTTAGCTCCTACGAGCAGTACTTC.

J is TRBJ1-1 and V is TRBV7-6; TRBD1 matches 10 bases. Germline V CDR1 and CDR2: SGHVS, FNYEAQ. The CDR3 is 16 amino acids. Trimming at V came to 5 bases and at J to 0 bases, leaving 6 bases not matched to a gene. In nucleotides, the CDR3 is TGTGCCAGCAGCCGAATTGGACAGGGGGTGAACACTGAAGCTTTCTTT. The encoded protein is CASSRIGQGVNTEAFF. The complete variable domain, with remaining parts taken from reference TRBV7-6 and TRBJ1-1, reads GAGVSQSPRYKVTKRGQDVALRCDPISGHVSLYWYRQALGQGPEFLTYFNYEAQQDKSGLPNDRFSAERPEGSISTLTIQRTEQRDSAMYRCASSRIGQGVNTEAFFGQGTRLTVV.